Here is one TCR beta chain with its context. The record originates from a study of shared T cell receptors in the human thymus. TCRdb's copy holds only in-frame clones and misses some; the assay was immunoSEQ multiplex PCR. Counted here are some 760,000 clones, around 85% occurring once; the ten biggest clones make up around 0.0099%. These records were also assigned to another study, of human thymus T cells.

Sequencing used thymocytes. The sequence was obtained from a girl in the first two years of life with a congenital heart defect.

The CDR3 is CSVGFVWRGSSYNEQFF. The CDR3 nucleotides are TGCAGCGTTGGATTCGTCTGGCGGGGGAGCTCCTACAATGAGCAGTTCTTC. The chain is built from TRBV29-1 and TRBJ2-1, with 7 bases matching TRBD2. CDR1 is SQVTM, CDR2 ANQGSEA, per germline. This CDR3 contains 17 residues. J gave up 0 bases and V 4 bases, and 12 bases lay outside the gene matches.